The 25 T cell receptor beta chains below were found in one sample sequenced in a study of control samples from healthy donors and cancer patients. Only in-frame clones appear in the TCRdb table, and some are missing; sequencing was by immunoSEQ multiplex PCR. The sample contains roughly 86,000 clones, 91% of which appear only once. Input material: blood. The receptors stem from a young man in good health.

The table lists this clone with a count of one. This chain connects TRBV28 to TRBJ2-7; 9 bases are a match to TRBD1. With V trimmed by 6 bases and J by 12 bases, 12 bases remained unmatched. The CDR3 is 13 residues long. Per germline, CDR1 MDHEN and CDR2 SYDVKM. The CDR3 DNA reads TGTGCCAGCAGATCGGGACAGGGCACCGGGTGGTACTTC. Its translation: CASRSGQGTGWYF.

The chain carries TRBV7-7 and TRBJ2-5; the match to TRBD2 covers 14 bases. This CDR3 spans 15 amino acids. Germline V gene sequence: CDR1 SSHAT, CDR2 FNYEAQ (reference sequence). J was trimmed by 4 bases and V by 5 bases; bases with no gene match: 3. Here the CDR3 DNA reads TGTGCCAGCAGCAAAGGACTAGCGGGGGGAGAGACCCAGTACTTC. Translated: CASSKGLAGGETQYF.

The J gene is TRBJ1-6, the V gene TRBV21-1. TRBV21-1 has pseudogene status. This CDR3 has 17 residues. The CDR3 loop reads CASSASKRRCYNSPLHF. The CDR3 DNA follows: TGTGCCAGCAGCGCCTCGAAGCGGAGGTGCTATAATTCACCCCTCCACTTT.

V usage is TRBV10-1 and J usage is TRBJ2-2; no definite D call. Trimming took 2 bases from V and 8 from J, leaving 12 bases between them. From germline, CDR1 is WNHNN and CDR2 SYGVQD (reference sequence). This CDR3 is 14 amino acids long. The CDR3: CASSEGRMAGELFF. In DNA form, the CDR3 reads TGCGCCAGCAGTGAGGGCAGGATGGCGGGGGAGCTGTTTTTT.

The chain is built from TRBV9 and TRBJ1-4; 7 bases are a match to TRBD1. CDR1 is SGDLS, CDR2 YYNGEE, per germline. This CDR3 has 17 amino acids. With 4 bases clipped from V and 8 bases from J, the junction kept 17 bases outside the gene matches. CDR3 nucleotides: TGTGCCAGCAGCCCCCAGGGGGTCAGACAGAGCTACGAAAAACTGTTTTTT. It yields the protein CASSPQGVRQSYEKLFF.

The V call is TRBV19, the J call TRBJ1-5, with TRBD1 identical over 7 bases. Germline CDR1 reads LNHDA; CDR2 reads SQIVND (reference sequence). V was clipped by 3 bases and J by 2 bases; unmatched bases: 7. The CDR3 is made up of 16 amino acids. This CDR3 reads CASSITAGGGNQPQHF. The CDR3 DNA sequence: TGTGCCAGTAGTATTACGGCAGGGGGTGGCAATCAGCCCCAGCATTTT. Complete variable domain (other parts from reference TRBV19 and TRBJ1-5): DGGITQSPKYLFRKEGQNVTLSCEQNLNHDAMYWYRQDPGQGLRLIYYSQIVNDFQKGDIAEGYSVSREKKESFPLTVTSAQKNPTAFYLCASSITAGGGNQPQHFGDGTRLSIL.

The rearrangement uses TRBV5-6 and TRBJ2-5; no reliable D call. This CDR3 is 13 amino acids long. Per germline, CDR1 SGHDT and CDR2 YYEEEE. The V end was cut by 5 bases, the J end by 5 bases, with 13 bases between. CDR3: CASRLDLTETQYF. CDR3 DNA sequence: TGTGCCAGCAGACTTGACCTCACGGAGACCCAGTACTTC.

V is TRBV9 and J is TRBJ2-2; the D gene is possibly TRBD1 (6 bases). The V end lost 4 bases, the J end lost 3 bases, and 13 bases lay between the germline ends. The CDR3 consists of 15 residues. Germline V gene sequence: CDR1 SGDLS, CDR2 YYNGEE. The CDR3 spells CASSQQGRDTGELFF. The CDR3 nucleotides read TGTGCCAGCAGCCAACAGGGCCGCGACACCGGGGAGCTGTTTTTT.

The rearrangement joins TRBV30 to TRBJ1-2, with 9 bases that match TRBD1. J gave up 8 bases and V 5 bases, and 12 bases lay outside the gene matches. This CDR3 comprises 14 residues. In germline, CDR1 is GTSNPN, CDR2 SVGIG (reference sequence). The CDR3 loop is CAWAIQGAAVGYTF. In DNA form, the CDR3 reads TGTGCCTGGGCAATACAGGGGGCGGCGGTGGGCTACACCTTC.

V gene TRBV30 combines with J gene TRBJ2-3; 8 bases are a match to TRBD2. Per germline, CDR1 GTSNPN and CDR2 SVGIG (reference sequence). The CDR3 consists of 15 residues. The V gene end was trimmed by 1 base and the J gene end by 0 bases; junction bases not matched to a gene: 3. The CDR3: CAWSAGGTSTDTQYF. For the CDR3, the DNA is TGTGCCTGGAGTGCGGGGGGGACTAGCACAGATACGCAGTATTTT.

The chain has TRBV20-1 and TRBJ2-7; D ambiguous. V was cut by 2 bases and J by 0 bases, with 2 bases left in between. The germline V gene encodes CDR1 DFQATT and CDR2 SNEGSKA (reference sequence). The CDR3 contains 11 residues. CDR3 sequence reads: CSARLSYEQYF. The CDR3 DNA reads TGCAGTGCTAGACTCTCCTACGAGCAGTACTTC.

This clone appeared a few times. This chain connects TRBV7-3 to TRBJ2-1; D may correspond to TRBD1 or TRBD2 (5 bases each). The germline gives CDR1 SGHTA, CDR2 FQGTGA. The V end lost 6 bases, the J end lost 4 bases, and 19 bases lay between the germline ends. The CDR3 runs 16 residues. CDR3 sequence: CASSLAGTNTYNEQFF. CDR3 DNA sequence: TGTGCCAGCAGTCTGGCCGGGACCAACACTTACAATGAGCAGTTCTTC.

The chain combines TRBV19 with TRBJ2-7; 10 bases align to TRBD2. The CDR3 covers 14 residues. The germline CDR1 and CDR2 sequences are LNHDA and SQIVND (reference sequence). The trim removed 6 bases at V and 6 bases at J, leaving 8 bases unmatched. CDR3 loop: CASRKREGIGEQYF. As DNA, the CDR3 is TGTGCCAGTAGGAAGCGGGAGGGTATCGGCGAGCAGTACTTC.

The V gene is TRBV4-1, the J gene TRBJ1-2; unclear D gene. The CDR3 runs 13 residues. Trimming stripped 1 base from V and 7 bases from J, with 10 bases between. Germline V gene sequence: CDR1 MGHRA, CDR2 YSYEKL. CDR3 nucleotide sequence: TGCGCCAGCAGCCAAGCACAATCTCTTGGCTACACCTTC. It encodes CASSQAQSLGYTF.

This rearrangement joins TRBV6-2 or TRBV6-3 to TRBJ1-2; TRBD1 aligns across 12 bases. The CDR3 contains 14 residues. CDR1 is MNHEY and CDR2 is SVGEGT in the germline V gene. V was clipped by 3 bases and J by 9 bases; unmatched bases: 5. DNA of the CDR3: TGTGCCAGCAGTTATGGGACAGGGGGCATCAGCTACACCTTC. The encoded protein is CASSYGTGGISYTF.

CDR3 region: CASSWGGSTNEKLFF. The DNA for the CDR3 is TGCGCCAGCAGCTGGGGGGGATCAACTAATGAAAAACTGTTTTTT. This rearrangement joins TRBV5-1 to TRBJ1-4; D may be TRBD1 (5 bases). V lost 3 bases and J 0 bases, leaving 9 bases between the germline ends. Germline V CDR1 and CDR2: SGHRS, YFSETQ. The CDR3 runs 15 residues.

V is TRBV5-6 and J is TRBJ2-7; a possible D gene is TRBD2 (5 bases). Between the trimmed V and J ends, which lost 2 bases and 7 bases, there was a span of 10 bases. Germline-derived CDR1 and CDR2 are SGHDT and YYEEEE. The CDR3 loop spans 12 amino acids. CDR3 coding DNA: TGTGCCAGCAGCTTCGGGGTCGGGGAGCAGTACTTC. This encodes CASSFGVGEQYF.

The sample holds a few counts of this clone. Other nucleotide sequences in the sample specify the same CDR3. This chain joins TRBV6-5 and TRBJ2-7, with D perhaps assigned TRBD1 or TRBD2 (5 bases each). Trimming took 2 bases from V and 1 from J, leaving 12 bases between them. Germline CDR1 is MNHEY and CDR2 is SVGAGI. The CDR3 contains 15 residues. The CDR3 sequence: CASSYGWGSSYEQYF. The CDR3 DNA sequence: TGTGCCAGCAGTTACGGTTGGGGGTCTTCCTACGAGCAGTACTTC.

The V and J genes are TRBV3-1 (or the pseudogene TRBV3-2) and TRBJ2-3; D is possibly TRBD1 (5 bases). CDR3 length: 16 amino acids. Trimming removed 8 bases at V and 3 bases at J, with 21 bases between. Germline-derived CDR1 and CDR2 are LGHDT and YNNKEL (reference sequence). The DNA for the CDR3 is TGTGCCAGCTCAGCCATGGCAGGGCACGAAACAGATACGCAGTATTTT. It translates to CASSAMAGHETDTQYF.

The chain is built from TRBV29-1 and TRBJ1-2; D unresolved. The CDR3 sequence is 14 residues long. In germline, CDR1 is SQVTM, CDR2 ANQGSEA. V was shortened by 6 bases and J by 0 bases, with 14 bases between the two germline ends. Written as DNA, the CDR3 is TGCAGCGTGCGAGACCCCGGAGCTAACTATGGCTACACCTTC. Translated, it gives CSVRDPGANYGYTF.

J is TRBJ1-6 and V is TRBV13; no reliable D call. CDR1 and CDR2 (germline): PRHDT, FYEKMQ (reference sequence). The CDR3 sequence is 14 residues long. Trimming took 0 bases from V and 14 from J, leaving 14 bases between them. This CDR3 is CASSLGRAHSALHF. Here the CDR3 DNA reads TGTGCCAGCAGCTTAGGCAGAGCACATTCGGCCCTCCACTTT.

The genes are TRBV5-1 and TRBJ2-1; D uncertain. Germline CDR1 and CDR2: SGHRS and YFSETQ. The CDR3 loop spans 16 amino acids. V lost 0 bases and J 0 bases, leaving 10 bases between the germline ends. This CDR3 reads CASSLAPVNSYNEQFF. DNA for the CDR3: TGCGCCAGCAGCTTGGCCCCGGTTAACTCCTACAATGAGCAGTTCTTC.

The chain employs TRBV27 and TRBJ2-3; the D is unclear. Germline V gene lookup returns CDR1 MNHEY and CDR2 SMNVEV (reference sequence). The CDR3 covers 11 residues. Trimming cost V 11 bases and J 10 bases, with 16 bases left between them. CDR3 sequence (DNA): TGTGCCCCGCCTACCCCCAATGCGCAGTATTTT. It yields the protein CAPPTPNAQYF.

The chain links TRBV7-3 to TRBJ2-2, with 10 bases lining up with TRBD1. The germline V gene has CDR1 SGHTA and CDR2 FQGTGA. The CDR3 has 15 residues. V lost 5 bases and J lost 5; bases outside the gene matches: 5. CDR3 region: CASSPGQGGTGELFF. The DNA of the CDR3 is TGTGCCAGCAGCCCCGGACAGGGGGGAACCGGGGAGCTGTTTTTT.

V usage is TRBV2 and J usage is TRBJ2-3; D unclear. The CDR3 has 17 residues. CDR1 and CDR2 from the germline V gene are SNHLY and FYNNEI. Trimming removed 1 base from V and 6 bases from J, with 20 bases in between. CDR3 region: CASSEGSQNPRLDTQYF. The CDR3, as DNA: TGTGCCAGCAGTGAAGGTTCGCAGAACCCCAGATTGGATACGCAGTATTTT.